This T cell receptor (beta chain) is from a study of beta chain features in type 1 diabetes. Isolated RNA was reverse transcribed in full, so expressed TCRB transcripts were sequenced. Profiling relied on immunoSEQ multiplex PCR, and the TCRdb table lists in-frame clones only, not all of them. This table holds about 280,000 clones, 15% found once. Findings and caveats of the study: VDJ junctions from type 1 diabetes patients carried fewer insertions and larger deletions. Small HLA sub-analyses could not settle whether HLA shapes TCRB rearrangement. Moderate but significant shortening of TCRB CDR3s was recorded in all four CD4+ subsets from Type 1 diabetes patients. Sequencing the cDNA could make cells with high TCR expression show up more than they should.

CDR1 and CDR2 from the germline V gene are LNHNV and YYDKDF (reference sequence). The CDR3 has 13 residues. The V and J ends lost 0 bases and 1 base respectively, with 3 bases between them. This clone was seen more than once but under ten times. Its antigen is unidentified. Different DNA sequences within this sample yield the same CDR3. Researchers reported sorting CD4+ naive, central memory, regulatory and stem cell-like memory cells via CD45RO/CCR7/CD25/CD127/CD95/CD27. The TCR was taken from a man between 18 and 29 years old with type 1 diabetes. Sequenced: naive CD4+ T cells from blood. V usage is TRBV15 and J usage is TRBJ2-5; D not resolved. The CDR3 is CATSRDRQETQYF. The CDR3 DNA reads TGTGCCACCAGCAGAGATCGCCAAGAGACCCAGTACTTC.